The 20 T cell receptor beta chains below were found in one sample sequenced in a study of tumor-infiltrating lymphocytes in primary liver carcinoma. The input was around 500 ng total RNA; TCR beta cDNA was made from it with a constant-region primer. Libraries covering TCR beta were generated through three nested multiplex PCR rounds (using a slightly modified ARM-PCR). PCR rounds one and two used TRBV1-TRBV30 forward primers with a C-beta reverse primer for 10 cycles each. Each CDR3 protein is one row after TCRdb ran MiXCR on the multiplex PCR reads. Among fewer than 200,000 distinct CDR3 sequences listed, just under 85% were seen once. Starting material for RNA and DNA co-extraction consisted of about 17-31 mg of unsorted bulk tissue. The sample consisted of tumor tissue from primary liver carcinoma. Source of these receptors: a man aged 40-49 years with primary liver carcinoma and hepatitis B virus infection.

As to this clonotype: A junction boundary mismatches the germline segment, possibly from a read error. For the CDR3, the DNA is TGTGTCAGCAGCACAGGGGGGACTACTGAATCATTCTTT. Amino acids: CVSSTGGTTESFF. The chain is built from TRBV6-6 and TRBJ1-1, with TRBD1 matching over 8 bases. Germline V gene lookup returns CDR1 MNHNY and CDR2 SVGAGI (reference sequence). There are 13 residues in the CDR3.

Comments on this clonotype: At one end, the junction sequence differs from germline, possibly due to a read error. The chain carries TRBV5-6 and TRBJ2-7; D may be TRBD1 (5 bases). The germline V gene encodes CDR1 SGHDT and CDR2 YYEEEE. The CDR3 has 15 amino acids. The CDR3 here is CAGSRTWIGSYKQYF. The CDR3 DNA reads as TGTGCCGGCAGTCGGACATGGATCGGGTCCTACAAACAGTACTTC.

Comments on this clonotype: Compared with germline, one end of the junction differs, possibly owing to a read error. The CDR3 sequence is CAISVGRGRTDTRYF. CDR3 nucleotide sequence: TGTGCCATCAGTGTTGGCAGGGGGCGCACAGATACGCGGTATTTT. The chain has TRBV10-3 and TRBJ2-3; 8 nucleotides agree with TRBD1. This CDR3 spans 15 amino acids. Looked up from germline, CDR1 is ENHRY and CDR2 is SYGVKD.

Worth noting for this clonotype: The junction does not match germline at one end; this may be a read error. The V gene is TRBV5-5, the J gene TRBJ2-1; no firm D call. CDR3 length: 12 amino acids. The V gene's germline CDR1 is SGHKS and CDR2 YYEKEE (reference sequence). The CDR3 reads CASSLYLNEQFF. In DNA form, the CDR3 reads TGTGCCAGCAGCTTGTACTTGAATGAGCAGTTTTTC. The full variable domain, completed using reference TRBV5-5 and TRBJ2-1, is DAGVTQSPTHLIKTRGQQVTLRCSPISGHKSVSWYQQVLGQGPQFIFQYYEKEERGRGNFPDRFSARQFPNYSSELNVNALLLGDSALYLCASSLYLNEQFFGPGTRLTVL.

About this clonotype: Because it lacks the conserved phenylalanine or tryptophan at the end, this CDR3 is likely a read error. Because the CDR3's place on the DNA is in doubt, the DNA is left out and the CDR3 is given as listed by TCRdb. The V call is TRBV28, the J call TRBJ2-6; the table's D gene call, TRBD2, was not cross checked with the DNA. 14 amino acids form the CDR3, both terminal residues included. From germline, CDR1 is MDHEN and CDR2 SYDVKM. This chain's CDR3 is CAVGGLTGANVLAY.

This chain links TRBV29-1 with TRBJ1-1; possibly TRBD1 for D (6 bases). This CDR3 comprises 12 residues. Trimming removed 6 bases at V and 6 bases at J, with 14 bases between. CDR1 and CDR2 (germline): SQVTM, ANQGSEA. In nucleotides, the CDR3 is TGCAGCGTAAAGGGGGTTAGATCTGAAGCTTTCTTT. Residues: CSVKGVRSEAFF. Filled out from reference TRBV29-1 and TRBJ1-1, the complete variable domain reads SAVISQKPSRDICQRGTSLTIQCQVDSQVTMMFWYRQQPGQSLTLIATANQGSEATYESGFVIDKFPISRPNLTFSTLTVSNMSPEDSSIYLCSVKGVRSEAFFGQGTRLTVV.

As regards this clonotype: This is likely a read error, given that the CDR3 carries no conserved phenylalanine or tryptophan at its end. CDR3 sequence reads: CASNELQGRGNYGYTS. The DNA of the CDR3 is TGTGCCAGCAATGAGCTTCAGGGGCGCGGGAACTATGGCTACACCTCC. The gene calls are TRBV28 and TRBJ1-2, with D tentatively TRBD1 (6 bases). The CDR3 runs to 16 residues. Germline V gives CDR1 MDHEN, CDR2 SYDVKM. V gave up 7 bases and J gave up 2 bases, with 20 bases separating them.

Comment on this clonotype: Relative to the germline gene, one junction end is altered; a read error may explain this. Written as DNA, the CDR3 is TGCGCCTGCAGGGAGTCTAGCGGGTGTTCCACAGATACGCAGTATTTT. Protein product: CACRESSGCSTDTQYF. The rearrangement uses TRBV5-1 and TRBJ2-3; 8 nucleotides align to TRBD2. CDR1 is SGHRS, CDR2 YFSETQ, per germline. The CDR3 runs to 16 residues.

As concerns this clonotype: Its ends do not fully match the called genes, so a read error is possible. V gene TRBV29-1 combines with J gene TRBJ2-5; D tentatively reads TRBD1 or TRBD2 (5 bases each). CDR3 size: 15 residues. Germline V CDR1 and CDR2: SQVTM, ANQGSEA. The CDR3 region is CSVEDHTGRGETQYF. The CDR3 DNA is TGCAGCGTTGAAGATCATACGGGAAGGGGAGAGACCCAGTATTTC.

The chain joins TRBV24-1 to TRBJ2-7, with D possibly being TRBD1 (5 bases). The CDR3 is made up of 16 amino acids. Trimming took off 3 bases at V and 0 bases at J, with 14 bases between the two ends. CDR1 is KGHDR and CDR2 is SFDVKD in the germline V gene. The CDR3 region has the DNA TGTGCCACCAGTGATCTAGGGGCTGGACCCTCCTACGAGCAGTACTTC. Amino acids: CATSDLGAGPSYEQYF.

Details on this clonotype: Mismatch with germline at one junction end may stem from a read error. This chain links TRBV6-2 or TRBV6-3 with TRBJ2-5, with TRBD2 as a possible D gene (6 bases). Germline V gene lookup returns CDR1 MNHEY and CDR2 SVGEGT. The CDR3 consists of 17 residues. CDR3 DNA: TGTGCCAGTAGTTATGGTTCAGAGGGAGGAAGGGCAGATACCCAGTACTTC. As protein: CASSYGSEGGRADTQYF.

This clonotype occurred a few times. A much larger clonotype is one base distant, so this may be a read error. The J gene is TRBJ2-7, the V gene TRBV5-1, with 12 bases that match TRBD2. CDR1 is SGHRS, CDR2 YFSETQ, per germline. The CDR3 extends over 14 amino acids. The CDR3 DNA is TGCGCCAGCAGCTTGACTAGCGGGAGGTACGAGAAGTACTTC. This sequence encodes CASSLTSGRYEKYF.

The DNA of the CDR3 is TGTGCCAGCAGCTTGGGGGGCCCGAACTGGAATACGCAGTATTTT. Translating it yields CASSLGGPNWNTQYF. The V gene is TRBV5-4, the J gene TRBJ2-3; a weak D match, TRBD1 (5 bases). Germline loops: CDR1 SGHNT, CDR2 YYREEE (reference sequence). V was pared by 0 bases and J by 7 bases, with 15 bases between. The CDR3 length is 15 residues.

Points on this clonotype: One end of the junction fails to match germline, which may point to a read error. The chain carries TRBV5-1 and TRBJ2-3, with D perhaps TRBD2 (5 bases). The CDR3 extends over 16 amino acids. Germline CDR1 reads SGHRS; CDR2 reads YFSETQ. The CDR3 region has the DNA TGCGCCAGCAGCTTGAACGGCCGTGCTAGCATAGATACGCACTATTTT. The encoded protein is CASSLNGRASIDTHYF.

About this clonotype: The CDR3 end shows no conserved phenylalanine or tryptophan, and so a read error is likely. The chain employs TRBV11-2 and TRBJ1-5, with D unclear. CDR1 and CDR2 from the germline V gene are SGHAT and FQNNGV. This CDR3 is 13 amino acids long. CDR3 in amino acids: CASNLSGDQPQHY. The CDR3 nucleotides read TGTGCCAGCAACTTAAGTGGCGATCAGCCCCAGCATTAT.

A note on this clonotype: The junction does not match germline at one end; this may be a read error. The chain joins TRBV6-6 to TRBJ2-7; D unresolved. CDR3 length equals 16 residues. The germline CDR1 and CDR2 sequences are MNHNY and SVGAGI (reference sequence). CDR3 residues: CARSYSGISWDYEQYF. The CDR3 DNA is TGCGCCAGGAGTTACTCGGGTATTAGCTGGGACTACGAGCAGTACTTC.

A word on this clonotype: It is likely a read error, because the conserved phenylalanine at the end of the CDR3 is missing. The chain carries TRBV12-3 or TRBV12-4 and TRBJ1-5; D unclear. CDR3 length: 14 residues. V gave up 3 bases and J gave up 7 bases, with 13 bases separating them. Here the CDR3 DNA reads TGTGCCAGCAGTTTCAAGGTTTCGGAGCAGCCCCAGCATTAT. Residues: CASSFKVSEQPQHY.

Remarks on this clonotype: Germline and junction disagree at one end, which may indicate a read error. The V call is TRBV12-3 or TRBV12-4, the J call TRBJ1-4, with a weak D call TRBD1 (5 bases). This CDR3 is 13 amino acids long. The CDR3 DNA follows: TGTACCAGCAGTTTAGCTGGGACCGAAATATTGTTTTTT. The encoded protein is CTSSLAGTEILFF.

This clonotype was seen a single time. The CDR3 does not end in the conserved phenylalanine or tryptophan, so this is likely a read error. The rearrangement uses TRBV29-1 and TRBJ2-2, with D possibly being TRBD2 (5 bases). This CDR3 is 13 amino acids long. Germline V gives CDR1 SQVTM, CDR2 ANQGSEA. In nucleotides, the CDR3 is TGCAGCGTTGATCCCAGGAACACCGGGGAACTGTTTTTA. Its protein is CSVDPRNTGELFL.

Points on this clonotype: Possible read error: a much larger clone is one base away. The chain uses TRBV28 and TRBJ1-1; D possibly corresponds to TRBD1 (6 bases). CDR1 MDHEN and CDR2 SYDVKM come from the germline V gene. This CDR3 is built from 13 residues. CDR3 nucleotides: TGTGCCAGGAGTTTGAACAGGGTGGCTGAAGCTTTCTTT. This sequence encodes CARSLNRVAEAFF.